This is a list of T cell receptor beta chains from one sample in a study of early T cells in non-severe SARS-CoV-2 infection. TCRdb redid the calling of the 5' RACE reads with MiXCR, one entry per CDR3 protein. Of 25,000 to 40,000 distinct CDR3 sequences listed, 4.5% to 5% are singletons. Sequencing was done on a sample of whole blood. These receptors came from an adult who was a healthcare worker with PCR-confirmed SARS-CoV-2 infection or an uninfected control (not recorded which). The CDR3 runs from the conserved cysteine through the conserved F or W. D genes are given only for firm matches. Only part of the rows carry a size: once, few, many, or a class if the clone is expanded.

d_call: TRBD1; v_call: TRBV19; j_call: TRBJ2-1; clone_size: many; cdr3_nt: TGTGCCAGTAGTATAGGGCCAGGGGGCGCATCGGATGAGCAGTTCTTC; cdr3_aa: CASSIGPGGASDEQFF
d_call: .; v_call: TRBV10-1; j_call: TRBJ1-1; clone_size: many; cdr3_nt: TGCGCCAGCAGTGGACAGTTGAACACTGAAGCTTTCTTT; cdr3_aa: CASSGQLNTEAFF
d_call: .; v_call: TRBV11-2; j_call: TRBJ2-5; clone_size: many; cdr3_nt: TGTGCCAGCAGCTTAGGTTCTCTACAGGAGACCCAGTACTTC; cdr3_aa: CASSLGSLQETQYF
d_call: TRBD2; v_call: TRBV18; j_call: TRBJ2-5; clone_size: .; cdr3_nt: TGTGCCAGCTCAAGAACTAGCGGGGGCCGGTCCCAAGAGACCCAGTACTTC; cdr3_aa: CASSRTSGGRSQETQYF
d_call: .; v_call: TRBV4-3; j_call: TRBJ2-7; clone_size: many; cdr3_nt: TGCGCCAGCAGCCAAGGACCCCAGGGGACCTACGAGCAGTACTTC; cdr3_aa: CASSQGPQGTYEQYF
d_call: .; v_call: TRBV28; j_call: TRBJ1-1; clone_size: .; cdr3_nt: TGTGCCAGCAGTTTATACCAGGGTGGAACTGAAGCTTTCTTT; cdr3_aa: CASSLYQGGTEAFF
d_call: TRBD1; v_call: TRBV5-1; j_call: TRBJ1-3; clone_size: many; cdr3_nt: TGCGCCAGCAGCTCTAGGGACAGGGGCCCTGGAAACACCATATATTTT; cdr3_aa: CASSSRDRGPGNTIYF
d_call: TRBD1; v_call: TRBV18; j_call: TRBJ2-7; clone_size: many; cdr3_nt: TGTGCCAGCTCGGCCGGGACAGGGTACGAGCAGTACTTC; cdr3_aa: CASSAGTGYEQYF
d_call: .; v_call: TRBV30; j_call: TRBJ2-1; clone_size: few; cdr3_nt: TGTGCCTGGAGTGATCTCCGTCCCTACAATGAGCAGTTCTTC; cdr3_aa: CAWSDLRPYNEQFF
d_call: .; v_call: TRBV12-3/TRBV12-4; j_call: TRBJ2-4; clone_size: .; cdr3_nt: TGTGCCAGCAGCAAAGGACATTTGGACATTCAGTACTTC; cdr3_aa: CASSKGHLDIQYF
d_call: .; v_call: TRBV12-3/TRBV12-4; j_call: TRBJ1-3; clone_size: .; cdr3_nt: TGTGTCAGCAGCCGGCAGGGTATCATGACGGGAAACACCATATATTTT; cdr3_aa: CVSSRQGIMTGNTIYF
d_call: .; v_call: TRBV4-3; j_call: TRBJ2-1; clone_size: many; cdr3_nt: TGCGCCAGCAGCCAAGAGTACTTTTCGAGGGATGAGCAGTTCTTC; cdr3_aa: CASSQEYFSRDEQFF
d_call: .; v_call: TRBV11-2; j_call: TRBJ2-3; clone_size: few; cdr3_nt: TGTGCCAGCAGCCTCATCCAGGGAGCAGATACGCAGTATTTT; cdr3_aa: CASSLIQGADTQYF
d_call: .; v_call: TRBV18; j_call: TRBJ2-7; clone_size: many; cdr3_nt: TGTGCCAGCTCACCAGCCCGGGACGCACCTTTCTACGAGCAGTACTTC; cdr3_aa: CASSPARDAPFYEQYF
d_call: TRBD1; v_call: TRBV4-1; j_call: TRBJ1-2; clone_size: many; cdr3_nt: TGCGCCAGCAGCCAAGAATTTACAGGGGTTAACTATGGCTACACCTTC; cdr3_aa: CASSQEFTGVNYGYTF
d_call: .; v_call: TRBV18; j_call: TRBJ2-3; clone_size: many; cdr3_nt: TGTGCCAGCTCACCACAAAAAGATACGCAGTATTTT; cdr3_aa: CASSPQKDTQYF
d_call: TRBD1; v_call: TRBV27; j_call: TRBJ2-2; clone_size: once; cdr3_nt: TGTGCCAGCAGTCCCAGCCCGACAGGGATCGGGGAGCTGTTTTTT; cdr3_aa: CASSPSPTGIGELFF
d_call: TRBD2; v_call: TRBV4-3; j_call: TRBJ2-5; clone_size: few; cdr3_nt: TGCGCCAGCAGCCCGGGGACTAGCGGGGGGGAGACCCAGTACTTC; cdr3_aa: CASSPGTSGGETQYF
d_call: .; v_call: TRBV6-6; j_call: TRBJ2-5; clone_size: many; cdr3_nt: TGTGCCAGCGTTGGGCGCCAAGGGCTCCAAGAGACCCAGTACTTC; cdr3_aa: CASVGRQGLQETQYF
d_call: .; v_call: TRBV7-8; j_call: TRBJ2-7; clone_size: few; cdr3_nt: TGTGCCAGCAGTGCGGGGTTATGGGAGCAGTACTTC; cdr3_aa: CASSAGLWEQYF
d_call: .; v_call: TRBV5-1; j_call: TRBJ2-1; clone_size: .; cdr3_nt: TGCGCCAGCAGCTTGGGCCGGCAGGCCAATGAGCAGTTCTTC; cdr3_aa: CASSLGRQANEQFF
d_call: .; v_call: TRBV7-9; j_call: TRBJ2-7; clone_size: many; cdr3_nt: TGTGCCAGCAGCACCAGGGACGGATCCTACGAGCAGTACTTC; cdr3_aa: CASSTRDGSYEQYF
d_call: TRBD2; v_call: TRBV3-1; j_call: TRBJ2-2; clone_size: many; cdr3_nt: TGTGCCAGCAGTCGACTAGCGGGGGGTGCCGGGGAGCTGTTTTTT; cdr3_aa: CASSRLAGGAGELFF
d_call: TRBD2; v_call: TRBV4-3; j_call: TRBJ2-7; clone_size: many; cdr3_nt: TGCGCCAGCAGCCAAGGGACTAGCGGCCTCTACGAGCAGTACTTC; cdr3_aa: CASSQGTSGLYEQYF
d_call: TRBD2; v_call: TRBV7-2; j_call: TRBJ2-1; clone_size: many; cdr3_nt: TGTGCCAGCAGCTTAGAGGCAACTAGCGGGGGGTTTAAGCAGTTCTTC; cdr3_aa: CASSLEATSGGFKQFF
d_call: .; v_call: TRBV5-5; j_call: TRBJ1-1; clone_size: .; cdr3_nt: TGTGCCAGCAGCTTGTTTACGGTGAACACTGAAGCTTTCTTT; cdr3_aa: CASSLFTVNTEAFF
d_call: .; v_call: TRBV25-1; j_call: TRBJ1-2; clone_size: many; cdr3_nt: TGTGCCAGCAGGCGGGATAACTATGGCTACACCTTC; cdr3_aa: CASRRDNYGYTF
d_call: TRBD1; v_call: TRBV7-9; j_call: TRBJ2-7; clone_size: many; cdr3_nt: TGTGCCAGCAGTTCGCCGGGACAGGTGGTAACCTACGAGCAGTACTTC; cdr3_aa: CASSSPGQVVTYEQYF
d_call: TRBD1; v_call: TRBV27; j_call: TRBJ1-5; clone_size: many; cdr3_nt: TGTGCCAGCAGTCCAGACAGGGATGGCCAGCCCCAGCATTTT; cdr3_aa: CASSPDRDGQPQHF
d_call: .; v_call: TRBV27; j_call: TRBJ1-1; clone_size: .; cdr3_nt: TGTGCCAGCGCTATAGACCAGGGGCGGGCTTTCTTT; cdr3_aa: CASAIDQGRAFF
d_call: TRBD2; v_call: TRBV28; j_call: TRBJ2-7; clone_size: many; cdr3_nt: TGTGCCAGCAGTCCGCCGGGGGGCTACGAGCAGTACTTC; cdr3_aa: CASSPPGGYEQYF
d_call: .; v_call: TRBV28; j_call: TRBJ2-7; clone_size: .; cdr3_nt: TGTGCCAGCAGGACAGGCTCCTACGAGCAGTACTTC; cdr3_aa: CASRTGSYEQYF
d_call: .; v_call: TRBV6-6; j_call: TRBJ1-6; clone_size: many; cdr3_nt: TGTGCCAGCAGTTACGACGCGGGGTCACCCCTCCACTTT; cdr3_aa: CASSYDAGSPLHF